This T cell receptor beta chain was sequenced for a study of spatial heterogeneity in lung cancer. The study, taken as a whole, reports: TCRs found ubiquitously expanded in tumor appeared in blood more at resection than at follow-up.

The time point denotes: sample taken at primary tumor resection. Whole RNA was taken from tumor, nontumor lung or frozen PBMC; it was then sequenced unsorted. The cohort: approximately 74 early-stage, untreated non-small cell lung cancer patients. Germline V gene sequence: CDR1 MNHEY, CDR2 SVGAGI. CDR3 length: 16 residues. V gave up 2 bases and J gave up 6 bases, with 14 bases separating them. TCRdb re-derived calls from the 5' RACE reads in MiXCR, one entry per CDR3 protein. The sample yields around 40,000 distinct CDR3 sequences, roughly 5.2% seen once. At least ten counts were recorded for this clonotype. The antigen is not known.

The TCR sequence derives from a male donor with early-stage non-small cell lung cancer. The chain is built from TRBV6-5 and TRBJ1-6; D not resolved. The sequencing here drew on PBMCs, taken at surgery. CDR3 coding DNA: TGTGCCAGCAGTTACCCGGGATCCACGGGTAATTCACCCCTCCACTTT. It is translated as CASSYPGSTGNSPLHF.